The clone carrying this TCR beta chain occurred once. Some clones are missing from TCRdb's copy, which holds only in-frame ones; the method was immunoSEQ multiplex PCR. The table has about 90,000 clones, roughly 92% seen once; the top ten hold roughly 0.25%. The CDR3 covers 11 residues. Trimming took off 6 bases at V and 5 bases at J, with 4 bases between the two ends. CDR1 is SEHNR, CDR2 FQNEAQ, per germline (reference sequence). These data belong to a study of technical replicates of blood from a few donors. The origin of this receptor is a human donor in good health. This rearrangement joins TRBV7-9 to TRBJ2-2; D is undetermined. Sequences were obtained from T cells isolated from PBMCs. The chain's CDR3 is CASRATGELFF. The CDR3, as DNA: TGTGCCAGCAGGGCAACCGGGGAGCTGTTTTTT.